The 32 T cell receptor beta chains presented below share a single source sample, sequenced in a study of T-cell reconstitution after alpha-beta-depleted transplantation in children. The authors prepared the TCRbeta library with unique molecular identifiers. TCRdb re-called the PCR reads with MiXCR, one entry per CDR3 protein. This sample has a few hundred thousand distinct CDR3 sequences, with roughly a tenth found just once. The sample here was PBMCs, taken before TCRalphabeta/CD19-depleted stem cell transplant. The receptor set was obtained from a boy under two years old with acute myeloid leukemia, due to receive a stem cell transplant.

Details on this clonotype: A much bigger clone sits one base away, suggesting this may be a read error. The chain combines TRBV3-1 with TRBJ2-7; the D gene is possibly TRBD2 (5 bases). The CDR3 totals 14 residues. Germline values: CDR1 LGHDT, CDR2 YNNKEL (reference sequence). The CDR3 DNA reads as TGTGCCTGCAGCCAAGAGAGGGCAACCTACGAGCAGTACTTC. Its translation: CACSQERATYEQYF.

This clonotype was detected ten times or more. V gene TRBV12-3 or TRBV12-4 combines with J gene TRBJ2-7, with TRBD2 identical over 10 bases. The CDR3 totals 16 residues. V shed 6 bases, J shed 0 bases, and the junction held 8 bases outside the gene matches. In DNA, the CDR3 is TGTGCCAGCAGAATTAGCGGGGGGCAGAGCTCCTACGAGCAGTACTTC. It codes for CASRISGGQSSYEQYF.

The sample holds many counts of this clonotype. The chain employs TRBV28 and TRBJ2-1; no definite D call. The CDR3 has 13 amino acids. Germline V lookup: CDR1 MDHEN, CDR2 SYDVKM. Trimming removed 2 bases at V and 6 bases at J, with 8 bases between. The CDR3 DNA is TGTGCCAGCAGTTTAAGGGCTGCCAATGAGCAGTTCTTC. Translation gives CASSLRAANEQFF.

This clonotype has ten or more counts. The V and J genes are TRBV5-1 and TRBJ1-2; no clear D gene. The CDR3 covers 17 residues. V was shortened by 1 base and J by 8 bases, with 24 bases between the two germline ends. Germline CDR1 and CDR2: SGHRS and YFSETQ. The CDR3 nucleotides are TGCGCCAGCAGCTTGCCTTCGACGACGGGAACAGTTGAGGGCTACACCTTC. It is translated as CASSLPSTTGTVEGYTF.

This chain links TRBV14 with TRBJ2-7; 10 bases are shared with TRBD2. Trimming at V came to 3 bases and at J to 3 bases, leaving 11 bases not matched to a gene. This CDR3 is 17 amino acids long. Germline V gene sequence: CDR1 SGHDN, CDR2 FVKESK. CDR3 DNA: TGTGCCAGCAGCCAGAGCGGGGGGGCTACTCACGTCTACGAGCAGTACTTC. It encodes CASSQSGGATHVYEQYF.

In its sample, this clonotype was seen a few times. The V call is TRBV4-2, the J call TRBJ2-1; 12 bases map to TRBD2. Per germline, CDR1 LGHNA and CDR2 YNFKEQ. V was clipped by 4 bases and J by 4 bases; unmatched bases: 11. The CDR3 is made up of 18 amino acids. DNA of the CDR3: TGTGCCAGCAGCCCCACGCACCGACTAGCGGGGGTGTACAATGAGCAGTTCTTC. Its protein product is CASSPTHRLAGVYNEQFF.

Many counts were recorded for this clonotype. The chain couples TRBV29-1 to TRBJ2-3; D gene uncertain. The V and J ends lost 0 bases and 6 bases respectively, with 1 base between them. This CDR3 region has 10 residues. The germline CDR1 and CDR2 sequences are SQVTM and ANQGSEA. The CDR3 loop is CSVEEDTQYF. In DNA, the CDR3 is TGCAGCGTTGAAGAGGATACGCAGTATTTT.

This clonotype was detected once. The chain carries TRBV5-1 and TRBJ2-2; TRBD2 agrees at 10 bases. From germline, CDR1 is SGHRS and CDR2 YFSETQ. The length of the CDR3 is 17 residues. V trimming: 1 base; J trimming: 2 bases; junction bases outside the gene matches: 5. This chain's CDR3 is CASSLQAGGINTGELFF. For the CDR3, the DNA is TGCGCCAGCAGCTTGCAAGCGGGGGGGATAAACACCGGGGAGCTGTTTTTT.

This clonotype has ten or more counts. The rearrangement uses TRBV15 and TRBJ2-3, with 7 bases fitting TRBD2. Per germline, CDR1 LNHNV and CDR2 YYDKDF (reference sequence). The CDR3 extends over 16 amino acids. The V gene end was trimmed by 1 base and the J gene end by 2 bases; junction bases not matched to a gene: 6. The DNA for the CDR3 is TGTGCCACCAGCAGAGGTGCTAGCGGAAACACAGATACGCAGTATTTT. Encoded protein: CATSRGASGNTDTQYF.

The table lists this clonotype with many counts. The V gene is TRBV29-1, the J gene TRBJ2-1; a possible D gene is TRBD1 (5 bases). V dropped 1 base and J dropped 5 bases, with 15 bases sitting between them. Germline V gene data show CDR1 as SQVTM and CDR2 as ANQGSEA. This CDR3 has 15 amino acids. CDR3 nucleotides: TGCAGCGTTGAAGGACAGTGGGTGAATAACAATGAGCAGTTCTTC. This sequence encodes CSVEGQWVNNNEQFF.

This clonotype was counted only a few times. CDR3 sequence (DNA): TGCAGTGCCCCCCGAACAGGGAGCTACAATGAGCAGTTCTTC. The encoded protein is CSAPRTGSYNEQFF. V gene TRBV20-1 combines with J gene TRBJ2-1; tentatively, D is TRBD1 (6 bases). The CDR3 extends over 14 amino acids. Germline assignment: CDR1 DFQATT and CDR2 SNEGSKA (reference sequence). Trimming took off 6 bases at V and 3 bases at J, with 15 bases between the two ends.

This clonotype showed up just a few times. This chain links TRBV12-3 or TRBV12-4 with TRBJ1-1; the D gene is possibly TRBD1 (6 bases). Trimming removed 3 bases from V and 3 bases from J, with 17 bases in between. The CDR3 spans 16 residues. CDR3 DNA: TGTGCCAGCAGTTTCCCTTTGACAGGCTCCGACACTGAAGCTTTCTTT. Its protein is CASSFPLTGSDTEAFF.

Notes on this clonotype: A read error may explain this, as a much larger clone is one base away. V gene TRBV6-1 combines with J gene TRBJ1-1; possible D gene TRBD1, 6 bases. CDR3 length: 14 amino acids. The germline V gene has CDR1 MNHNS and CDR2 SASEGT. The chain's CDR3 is CAGSPEGVDTEAFF. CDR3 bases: TGTGCCGGCAGTCCCGAGGGGGTCGACACTGAAGCTTTCTTT.

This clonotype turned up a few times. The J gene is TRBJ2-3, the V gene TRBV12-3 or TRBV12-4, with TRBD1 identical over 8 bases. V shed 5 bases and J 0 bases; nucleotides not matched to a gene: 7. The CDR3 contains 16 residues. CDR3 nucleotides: TGTGCCAGCAGTAATTACAGGGGGGCTAGCACAGATACGCAGTATTTT. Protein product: CASSNYRGASTDTQYF.

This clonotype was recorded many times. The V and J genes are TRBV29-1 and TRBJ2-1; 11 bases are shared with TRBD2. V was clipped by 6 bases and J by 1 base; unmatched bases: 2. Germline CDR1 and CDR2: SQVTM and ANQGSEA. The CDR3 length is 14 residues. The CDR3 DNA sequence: TGCAGCGTCGGGACTAGCGGTTCCTACAATGAGCAGTTCTTC. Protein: CSVGTSGSYNEQFF.

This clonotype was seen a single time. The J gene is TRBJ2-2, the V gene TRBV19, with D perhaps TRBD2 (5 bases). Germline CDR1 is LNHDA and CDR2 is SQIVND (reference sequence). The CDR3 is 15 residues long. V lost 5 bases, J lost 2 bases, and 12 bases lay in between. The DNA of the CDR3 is TGTGCCAGTAGTGCCCTGGGAGTTAACACCGGGGAGCTGTTTTTT. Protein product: CASSALGVNTGELFF.

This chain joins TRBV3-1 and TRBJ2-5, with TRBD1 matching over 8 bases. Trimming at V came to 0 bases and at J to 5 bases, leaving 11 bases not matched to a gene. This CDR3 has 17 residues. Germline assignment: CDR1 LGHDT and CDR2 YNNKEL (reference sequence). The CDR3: CASSQDLRQGARETQYF. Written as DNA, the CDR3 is TGTGCCAGCAGCCAAGATCTCAGGCAGGGGGCACGGGAGACCCAGTACTTC.

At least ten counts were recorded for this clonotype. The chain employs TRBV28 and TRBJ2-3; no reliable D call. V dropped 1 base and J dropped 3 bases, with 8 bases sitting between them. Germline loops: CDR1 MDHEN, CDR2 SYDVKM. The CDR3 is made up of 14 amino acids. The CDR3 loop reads CASSLYRRTDTQYF. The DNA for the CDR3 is TGTGCCAGCAGTTTATACAGAAGGACAGATACGCAGTATTTT.

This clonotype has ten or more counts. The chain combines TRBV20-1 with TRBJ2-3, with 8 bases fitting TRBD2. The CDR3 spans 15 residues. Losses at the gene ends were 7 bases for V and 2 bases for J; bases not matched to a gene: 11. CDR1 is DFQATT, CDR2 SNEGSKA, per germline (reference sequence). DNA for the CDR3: TGCAGTGTCCCTGACGGGAGGGAGGTCACAGATACGCAGTATTTT. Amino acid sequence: CSVPDGREVTDTQYF.

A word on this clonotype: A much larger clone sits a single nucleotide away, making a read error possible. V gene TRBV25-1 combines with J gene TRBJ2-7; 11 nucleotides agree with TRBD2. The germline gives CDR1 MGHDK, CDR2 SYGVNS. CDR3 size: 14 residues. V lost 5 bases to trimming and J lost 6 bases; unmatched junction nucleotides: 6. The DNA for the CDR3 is TGTGCCAGCAGTTTCGGGACTAGCGGTTGCGAGCAGTACTTC. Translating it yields CASSFGTSGCEQYF.

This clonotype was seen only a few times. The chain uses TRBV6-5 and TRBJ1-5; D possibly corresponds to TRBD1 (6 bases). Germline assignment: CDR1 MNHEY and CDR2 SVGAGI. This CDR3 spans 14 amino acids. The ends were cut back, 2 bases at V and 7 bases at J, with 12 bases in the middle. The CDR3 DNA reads TGTGCCAGCAGTTACAGGGGGATTTGGCAGCCCCAGCATTTT. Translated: CASSYRGIWQPQHF.

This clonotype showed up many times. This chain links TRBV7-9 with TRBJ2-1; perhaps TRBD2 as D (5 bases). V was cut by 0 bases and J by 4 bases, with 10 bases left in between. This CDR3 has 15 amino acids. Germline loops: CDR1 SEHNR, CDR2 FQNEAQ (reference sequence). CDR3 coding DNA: TGTGCCAGCAGCTTAGCGGGAGCAGGATACAATGAGCAGTTCTTC. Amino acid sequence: CASSLAGAGYNEQFF. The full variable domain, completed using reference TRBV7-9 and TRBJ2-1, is DTGVSQNPRHKITKRGQNVTFRCDPISEHNRLYWYRQTLGQGPEFLTYFQNEAQLEKSRLLSDRFSAERPKGSFSTLEIQRTEQGDSAMYLCASSLAGAGYNEQFFGPGTRLTVL.

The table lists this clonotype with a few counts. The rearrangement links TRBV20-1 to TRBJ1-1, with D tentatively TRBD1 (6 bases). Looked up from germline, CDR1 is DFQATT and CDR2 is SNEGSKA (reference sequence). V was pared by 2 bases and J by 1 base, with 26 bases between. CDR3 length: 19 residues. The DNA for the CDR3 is TGCAGTGCTAGAAGGGATATTATAAGGGGGGCGATAGGGAACACTGAAGCTTTCTTT. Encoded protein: CSARRDIIRGAIGNTEAFF.

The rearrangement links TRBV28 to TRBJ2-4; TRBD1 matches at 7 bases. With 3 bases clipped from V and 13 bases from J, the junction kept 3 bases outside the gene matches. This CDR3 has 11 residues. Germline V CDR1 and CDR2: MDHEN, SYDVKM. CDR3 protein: CASSFRQGQYF. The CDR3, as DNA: TGTGCCAGCAGTTTCCGACAGGGCCAGTACTTC.

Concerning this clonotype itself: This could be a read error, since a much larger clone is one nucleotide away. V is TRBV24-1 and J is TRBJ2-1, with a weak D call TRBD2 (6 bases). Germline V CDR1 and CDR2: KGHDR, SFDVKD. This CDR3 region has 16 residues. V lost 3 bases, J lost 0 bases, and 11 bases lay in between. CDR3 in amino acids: CATSDPSDSSYNEQFF. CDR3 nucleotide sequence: TGTGCCACCAGTGATCCTAGCGATAGCTCCTACAATGAGCAGTTCTTC.

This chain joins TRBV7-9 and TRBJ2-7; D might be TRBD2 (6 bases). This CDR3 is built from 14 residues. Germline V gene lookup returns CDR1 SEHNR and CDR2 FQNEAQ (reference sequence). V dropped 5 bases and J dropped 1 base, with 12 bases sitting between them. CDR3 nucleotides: TGTGCCAGCAGCGAGCGGGCCACGTCCTACGAGCAGTACTTC. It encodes CASSERATSYEQYF.

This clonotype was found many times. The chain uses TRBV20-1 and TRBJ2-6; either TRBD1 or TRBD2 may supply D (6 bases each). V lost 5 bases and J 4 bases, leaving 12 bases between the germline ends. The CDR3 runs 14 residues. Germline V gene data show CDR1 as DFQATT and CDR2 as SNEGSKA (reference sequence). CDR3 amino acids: CSAYTGRGANVLTF. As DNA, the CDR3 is TGCAGTGCTTATACAGGGAGGGGGGCCAACGTCCTGACTTTC.

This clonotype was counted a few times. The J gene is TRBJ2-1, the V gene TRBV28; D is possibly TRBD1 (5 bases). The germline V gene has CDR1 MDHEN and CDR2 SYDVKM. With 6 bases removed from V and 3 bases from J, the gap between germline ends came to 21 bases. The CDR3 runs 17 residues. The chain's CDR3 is CASSILLDTLSYNEQFF. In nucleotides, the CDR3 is TGTGCCAGCAGCATTCTCCTGGACACCTTAAGCTACAATGAGCAGTTCTTC. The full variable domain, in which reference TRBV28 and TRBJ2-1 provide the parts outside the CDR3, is DVKVTQSSRYLVKRTGEKVFLECVQDMDHENMFWYRQDPGLGLRLIYFSYDVKMKEKGDIPEGYSVSREKKERFSLILESASTNQTSMYLCASSILLDTLSYNEQFFGPGTRLTVL.

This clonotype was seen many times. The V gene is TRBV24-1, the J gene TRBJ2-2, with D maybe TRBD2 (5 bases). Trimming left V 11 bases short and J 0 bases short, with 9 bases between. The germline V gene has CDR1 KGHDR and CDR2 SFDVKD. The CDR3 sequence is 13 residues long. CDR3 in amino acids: CAISATNTGELFF. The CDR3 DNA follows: TGTGCCATTAGCGCCACGAACACCGGGGAGCTGTTTTTT.

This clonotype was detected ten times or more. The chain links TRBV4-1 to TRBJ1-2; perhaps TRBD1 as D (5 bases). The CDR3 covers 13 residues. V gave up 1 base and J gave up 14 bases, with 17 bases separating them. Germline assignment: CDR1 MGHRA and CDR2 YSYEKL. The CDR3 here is CASSQGNQGSLTF. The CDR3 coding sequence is TGCGCCAGCAGCCAAGGGAACCAGGGCAGTCTGACCTTC.

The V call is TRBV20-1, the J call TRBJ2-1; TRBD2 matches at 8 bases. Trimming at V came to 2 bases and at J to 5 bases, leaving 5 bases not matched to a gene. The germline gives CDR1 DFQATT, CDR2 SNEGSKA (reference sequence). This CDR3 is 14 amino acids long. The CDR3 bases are TGCAGTGCTAGATTTGGGACTAGTAACAATGAGCAGTTCTTC. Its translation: CSARFGTSNNEQFF.

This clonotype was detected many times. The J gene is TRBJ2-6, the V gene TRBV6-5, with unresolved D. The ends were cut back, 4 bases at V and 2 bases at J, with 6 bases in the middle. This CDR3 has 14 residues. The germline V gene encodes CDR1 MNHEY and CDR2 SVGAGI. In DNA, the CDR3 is TGTGCCAGCAGTTTCTACCCTGGGGCCAACGTCCTGACTTTC. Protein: CASSFYPGANVLTF.